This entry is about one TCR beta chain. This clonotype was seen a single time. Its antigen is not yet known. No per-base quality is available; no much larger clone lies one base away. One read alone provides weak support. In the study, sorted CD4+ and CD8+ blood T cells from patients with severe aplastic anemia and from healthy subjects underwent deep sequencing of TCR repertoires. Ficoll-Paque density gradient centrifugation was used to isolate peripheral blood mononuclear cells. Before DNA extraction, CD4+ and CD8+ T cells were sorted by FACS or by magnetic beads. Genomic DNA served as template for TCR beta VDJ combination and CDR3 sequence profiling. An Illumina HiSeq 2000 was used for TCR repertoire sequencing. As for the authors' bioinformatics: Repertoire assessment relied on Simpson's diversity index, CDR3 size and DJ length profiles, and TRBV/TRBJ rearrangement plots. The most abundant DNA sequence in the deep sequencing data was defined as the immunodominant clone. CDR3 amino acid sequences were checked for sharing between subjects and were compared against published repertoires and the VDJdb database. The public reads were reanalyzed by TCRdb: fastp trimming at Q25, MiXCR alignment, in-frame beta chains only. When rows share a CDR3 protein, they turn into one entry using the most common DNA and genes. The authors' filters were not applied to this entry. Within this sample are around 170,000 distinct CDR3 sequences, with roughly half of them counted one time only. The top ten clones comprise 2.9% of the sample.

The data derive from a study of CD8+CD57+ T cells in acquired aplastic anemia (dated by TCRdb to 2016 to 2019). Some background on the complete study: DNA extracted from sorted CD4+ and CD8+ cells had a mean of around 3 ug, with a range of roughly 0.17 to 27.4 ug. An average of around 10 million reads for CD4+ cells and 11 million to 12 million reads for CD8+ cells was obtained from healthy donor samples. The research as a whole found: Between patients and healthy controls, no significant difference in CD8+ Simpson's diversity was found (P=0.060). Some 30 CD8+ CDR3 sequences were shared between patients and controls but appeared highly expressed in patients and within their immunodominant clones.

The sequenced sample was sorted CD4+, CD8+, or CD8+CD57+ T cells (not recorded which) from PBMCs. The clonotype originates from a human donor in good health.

Here is the DNA: TGCAGCGTTTACAGGGCCCCCAATTACAATGAGCAGTTCTTC. The translation is CSVYRAPNYNEQFF. The rearrangement combines TRBV29-1 with TRBJ2-1; the D segment could be TRBD1, given 6 matching bases. From its cysteine to its phenylalanine, the CDR3 spans 14 amino acids. This entry keeps only the CDR3 DNA: 42 bases, framed from base 1. Between the V and J ends, shortened by 5 bases and 4 bases respectively, the junction contains 15 bases. The germline V gene specifies SQVTM as CDR1 and ANQGSEA as CDR2.